The rows below give T cell receptor beta chains drawn from one sample of a study of blood T cell repertoires in COVID-19. Sequencing was performed with immunoSEQ multiplex PCR; in TCRdb, only in-frame clones are kept and a portion is missing. The sample includes around 94,000 clones, almost 85% seen only once; the top ten take around 10%. The sample was peripheral blood. These receptors all stem from a middle-aged man with active or convalescent COVID-19. The CDR3 runs from the conserved cysteine through the conserved F or W. D genes are given only for firm matches. Expanded clones get a size class; other rows say once, few or many, or leave the size out.

clone size: .; V gene: TRBV3-1/TRBV3-2; D gene: .; J gene: TRBJ2-5; CDR3 protein: CASILRETQYF; CDR3 DNA: TGTGCCAGCATCCTGCGGGAGACCCAGTACTTC
clone size: .; V gene: TRBV5-1; D gene: TRBD1; J gene: TRBJ1-5; CDR3 protein: CASSPGTASINQPQHF; CDR3 DNA: TGCGCCAGCAGCCCGGGGACAGCCAGCATCAATCAGCCCCAGCATTTT
clone size: .; V gene: TRBV18; D gene: .; J gene: TRBJ2-5; CDR3 protein: CASSHQATGYQETQYF; CDR3 DNA: TGTGCCAGCTCACACCAAGCGACGGGTTACCAAGAGACCCAGTACTTC
clone size: .; V gene: TRBV5-1; D gene: TRBD1; J gene: TRBJ2-2; CDR3 protein: CASSGRTLRTGEAGELFF; CDR3 DNA: TGCGCCAGCAGCGGCCGAACTCTTAGGACAGGGGAGGCCGGGGAGCTGTTTTTT
clone size: .; V gene: TRBV19; D gene: .; J gene: TRBJ2-2; CDR3 protein: CASSGAVANTGELFF; CDR3 DNA: TGTGCCAGTAGTGGTGCGGTCGCGAACACCGGGGAGCTGTTTTTT
clone size: .; V gene: TRBV5-6; D gene: TRBD1; J gene: TRBJ1-6; CDR3 protein: CASSLTGEDSPLHF; CDR3 DNA: TGTGCCAGCAGCTTGACAGGGGAAGATTCACCCCTCCACTTT
clone size: .; V gene: TRBV18; D gene: TRBD1; J gene: TRBJ2-1; CDR3 protein: CASSPGTGVYNEQFF; CDR3 DNA: TGTGCCAGCTCACCCGGGACAGGGGTATACAATGAGCAGTTCTTC
clone size: .; V gene: TRBV12-3/TRBV12-4; D gene: TRBD1; J gene: TRBJ1-2; CDR3 protein: CASTPGGYGYTF; CDR3 DNA: TGTGCCAGCACGCCAGGGGGCTATGGCTACACCTTC
clone size: .; V gene: TRBV27; D gene: TRBD1; J gene: TRBJ1-6; CDR3 protein: CASRRTGSSYNSPLHF; CDR3 DNA: TGTGCCAGCAGAAGGACAGGCAGCTCCTATAATTCACCCCTCCACTTT
clone size: .; V gene: TRBV11-3; D gene: .; J gene: TRBJ2-2; CDR3 protein: CASSSPGGTGTGELFF; CDR3 DNA: TGTGCCAGCAGCTCCCCTGGGGGGACGGGCACCGGGGAGCTGTTTTTT
clone size: .; V gene: TRBV5-1; D gene: .; J gene: TRBJ1-3; CDR3 protein: CASSLGGTGNTIYF; CDR3 DNA: TGCGCCAGCAGCTTAGGCGGGACTGGAAACACCATATATTTT
clone size: .; V gene: TRBV6-5; D gene: TRBD2; J gene: TRBJ2-1; CDR3 protein: CASWEASGALGEFF; CDR3 DNA: TGTGCCAGCTGGGAGGCTAGCGGGGCCCTCGGGGAGTTCTTC
clone size: .; V gene: TRBV7-2; D gene: .; J gene: TRBJ1-5; CDR3 protein: CASSLVPTYQPQHF; CDR3 DNA: TGTGCCAGCAGCTTAGTCCCGACATATCAGCCCCAGCATTTT
clone size: once; V gene: TRBV6-1; D gene: .; J gene: TRBJ1-5; CDR3 protein: CASSEFSVQNQPQHF; CDR3 DNA: TGTGCCAGCAGTGAATTTTCCGTCCAGAATCAGCCCCAGCATTTT
clone size: .; V gene: TRBV19; D gene: TRBD1; J gene: TRBJ2-3; CDR3 protein: CASSLGQVSTDTQYF; CDR3 DNA: TGTGCCAGTAGCTTAGGACAGGTTAGCACAGATACGCAGTATTTT
clone size: .; V gene: TRBV7-9; D gene: TRBD1; J gene: TRBJ1-2; CDR3 protein: CASSSTGGAGIYGYTF; CDR3 DNA: TGTGCCAGCAGCTCCACAGGGGGCGCGGGCATCTATGGCTACACCTTC
clone size: .; V gene: TRBV6-5; D gene: TRBD1; J gene: TRBJ2-4; CDR3 protein: CASSFGQANIQYF; CDR3 DNA: TGTGCCAGCAGTTTCGGACAGGCGAACATTCAGTACTTC
clone size: few; V gene: TRBV25-1; D gene: .; J gene: TRBJ2-1; CDR3 protein: CASSDRAEQFF; CDR3 DNA: TGTGCCAGCAGTGACAGGGCTGAGCAGTTCTTC
clone size: .; V gene: TRBV7-8; D gene: .; J gene: TRBJ2-3; CDR3 protein: CASSFRSGRSTDTQYF; CDR3 DNA: TGTGCCAGCAGCTTTAGGAGCGGGCGTAGCACAGATACGCAGTATTTT
clone size: .; V gene: TRBV5-4; D gene: .; J gene: TRBJ2-3; CDR3 protein: CASSLGQLTDTQYF; CDR3 DNA: TGTGCCAGCAGCTTGGGACAACTCACAGATACGCAGTATTTT
clone size: .; V gene: TRBV6-5; D gene: .; J gene: TRBJ2-5; CDR3 protein: CASRRGEGGIGTQYF; CDR3 DNA: TGTGCCAGCAGACGGGGCGAAGGAGGGATCGGGACCCAGTACTTC
clone size: .; V gene: TRBV6-6; D gene: .; J gene: TRBJ2-5; CDR3 protein: CASSPRLAGEETQYF; CDR3 DNA: TGTGCCAGCAGTCCACGTTTGGCAGGGGAAGAGACCCAGTACTTC
clone size: .; V gene: TRBV2; D gene: TRBD1; J gene: TRBJ2-3; CDR3 protein: CASTKGQGVTDTQYF; CDR3 DNA: TGTGCCAGCACGAAAGGACAGGGGGTCACAGATACGCAGTATTTT
clone size: .; V gene: TRBV4-2; D gene: .; J gene: TRBJ1-4; CDR3 protein: CASSQTPRTVREKLFF; CDR3 DNA: TGTGCCAGCAGCCAAACCCCTAGGACAGTTCGTGAAAAACTGTTTTTT
clone size: .; V gene: TRBV10-1; D gene: TRBD2; J gene: TRBJ2-2; CDR3 protein: CASAGANTGELFF; CDR3 DNA: TGCGCCAGCGCGGGGGCGAACACCGGGGAGCTGTTTTTT
clone size: .; V gene: TRBV29-1; D gene: TRBD1; J gene: TRBJ1-2; CDR3 protein: CSVEGQGGNGYTF; CDR3 DNA: TGCAGCGTTGAAGGACAGGGAGGTAATGGCTACACCTTC
clone size: .; V gene: TRBV27; D gene: TRBD1; J gene: TRBJ2-6; CDR3 protein: CASRRTGSSGANVLTF; CDR3 DNA: TGTGCCAGCAGGAGGACAGGCAGCTCTGGGGCCAACGTCCTGACTTTC
clone size: .; V gene: TRBV5-6; D gene: TRBD1; J gene: TRBJ2-2; CDR3 protein: CASSLLGQGHGELFF; CDR3 DNA: TGTGCCAGCAGCTTGCTGGGACAGGGGCACGGGGAGCTGTTTTTT
clone size: .; V gene: TRBV3-1/TRBV3-2; D gene: .; J gene: TRBJ2-3; CDR3 protein: CASSHRDTQYF; CDR3 DNA: TGTGCCAGCAGCCACAGGGATACGCAGTATTTT
clone size: .; V gene: TRBV7-2; D gene: .; J gene: TRBJ2-3; CDR3 protein: CASSLLSLAVKYF; CDR3 DNA: TGTGCCAGCAGCTTGTTGTCGTTGGCAGTGAAGTATTTT
clone size: few; V gene: TRBV30; D gene: TRBD1; J gene: TRBJ1-5; CDR3 protein: CAWRVPRDRGGQPQHF; CDR3 DNA: TGTGCCTGGAGGGTGCCCCGAGACAGGGGAGGTCAGCCCCAGCATTTT
clone size: .; V gene: TRBV10-3; D gene: .; J gene: TRBJ1-1; CDR3 protein: CAIRNSGLNTEAFF; CDR3 DNA: TGTGCCATCAGAAACTCGGGTTTAAACACTGAAGCTTTCTTT
clone size: few; V gene: TRBV2; D gene: TRBD2; J gene: TRBJ2-7; CDR3 protein: CASSVVTSGSYEQYF; CDR3 DNA: TGTGCCAGCAGTGTAGTGACTAGCGGCTCCTACGAGCAGTACTTC
clone size: .; V gene: TRBV5-1; D gene: TRBD2; J gene: TRBJ2-5; CDR3 protein: CASSLGVSGGAQETQYF; CDR3 DNA: TGCGCCAGCAGCTTGGGCGTTAGCGGGGGGGCTCAAGAGACCCAGTACTTC
clone size: .; V gene: TRBV30; D gene: .; J gene: TRBJ2-1; CDR3 protein: CAWITGHSYNEQFF; CDR3 DNA: TGTGCCTGGATAACAGGGCACTCCTACAATGAGCAGTTCTTC
clone size: .; V gene: TRBV20-1; D gene: TRBD1; J gene: TRBJ2-7; CDR3 protein: CSASLGQGISYEQYF; CDR3 DNA: TGCAGTGCTAGTTTGGGACAGGGGATTAGTTACGAGCAGTACTTC
clone size: .; V gene: TRBV5-6; D gene: TRBD1; J gene: TRBJ2-1; CDR3 protein: CASSFRRQGDNEQFF; CDR3 DNA: TGTGCCAGCAGCTTTCGGAGACAGGGGGACAATGAGCAGTTCTTC